These 19 T cell receptor beta chains share one sample of origin, sequenced in a study of control samples from healthy donors and cancer patients. Here immunoSEQ multiplex PCR was the method, and the copy in TCRdb shows in-frame clones only, minus some. Of 95,000 to 150,000 clones listed, roughly 86% are singletons. Sequencing was performed on blood. The receptors shown here come from a man aged 60 to 69 in good health.

The CDR3 DNA is TGTGCCACCATGAGTAGAATAGGAGACCGCCTTCCAAGCTACACCTTC. It translates to CATMSRIGDRLPSYTF. The V call is TRBV19, the J call TRBJ1-2; no reliable D call. This CDR3 contains 16 residues. Trimming took 10 bases from V and 9 from J, leaving 30 bases between them. Germline-derived CDR1 and CDR2 are LNHDA and SQIVND (reference sequence).

This chain joins TRBV5-4 and TRBJ2-7, with 8 bases fitting TRBD2. V shed 4 bases, J shed 0 bases, and the junction held 6 bases outside the gene matches. This CDR3 has 15 amino acids. Germline assignment: CDR1 SGHNT and CDR2 YYREEE (reference sequence). In nucleotides, the CDR3 is TGTGCCAGCAGCGAGAGCGGGGGAAACTCCTACGAGCAGTACTTC. Its translation is CASSESGGNSYEQYF. Combining the CDR3 with reference TRBV5-4 and TRBJ2-7 gives the whole variable domain ETGVTQSPTHLIKTRGQQVTLRCSSQSGHNTVSWYQQALGQGPQFIFQYYREEENGRGNFPPRFSGLQFPNYSSELNVNALELDDSALYLCASSESGGNSYEQYFGPGTRLTVT.

The gene calls are TRBV10-1 and TRBJ2-3; D call uncertain. Germline CDR1 reads WNHNN; CDR2 reads SYGVQD (reference sequence). This CDR3 has 13 amino acids. Trimming took off 5 bases at V and 4 bases at J, with 10 bases between the two ends. The CDR3 nucleotides read TGCGCCAGCAGTAAAAGGACCCCAGATACGCAGTATTTT. Translated: CASSKRTPDTQYF.

The chain combines TRBV6-5 with TRBJ2-2; a possible D gene is TRBD1 (5 bases). The CDR3 has 15 amino acids. Germline loops: CDR1 MNHEY, CDR2 SVGAGI. The germline V and J ends were trimmed by 5 bases and 0 bases, with 10 bases remaining between them. The DNA of the CDR3 is TGTGCCAGCAGTCACGACAGTACGAACACCGGGGAGCTGTTTTTT. It codes for CASSHDSTNTGELFF.

The chain combines TRBV19 with TRBJ2-3, with D unresolved. Germline V lookup: CDR1 LNHDA, CDR2 SQIVND (reference sequence). Between the trimmed V and J ends, which lost 4 bases and 4 bases, there was a span of 9 bases. The CDR3 length is 13 residues. The CDR3: CASSTGSPDTQYF. As DNA, the CDR3 is TGTGCCAGTAGTACCGGCAGTCCAGATACGCAGTATTTT.

The rearrangement links TRBV19 to TRBJ2-1; 11 bases map to TRBD2. The germline CDR1 and CDR2 sequences are LNHDA and SQIVND (reference sequence). V was pared by 5 bases and J by 4 bases, with 19 bases of the junction left unmatched. The CDR3 runs to 20 residues. The CDR3 bases are TGTGCCAGTAGTCCGACCCTTTGGGCTAGCGGGGGGACGAAATACAATGAGCAGTTCTTC. It yields the protein CASSPTLWASGGTKYNEQFF.

The rearrangement uses TRBV7-9 and TRBJ2-7; D is uncertain. CDR1 is SEHNR and CDR2 is FQNEAQ in the germline V gene (reference sequence). This CDR3 has 14 amino acids. V was clipped by 2 bases and J by 1 base, with 9 bases between them. The CDR3 nucleotides read TGTGCCAGCAGCTTATTGGCCTTATCCTACGAGCAGTACTTC. Translated: CASSLLALSYEQYF.

This chain uses TRBV30 with TRBJ2-1; a possible D gene is TRBD2 (6 bases). Germline CDR1 reads GTSNPN; CDR2 reads SVGIG (reference sequence). The CDR3 has 15 residues. V lost 3 bases and J 2 bases, leaving 14 bases between the germline ends. CDR3 protein: CAWRTAGTPYNEQFF. CDR3 sequence (DNA): TGTGCCTGGAGGACGGCGGGGACCCCCTACAATGAGCAGTTCTTC. Combining the CDR3 with reference TRBV30 and TRBJ2-1 gives the whole variable domain SQTIHQWPATLVQPVGSPLSLECTVEGTSNPNLYWYRQAAGRGLQLLFYSVGIGQISSEVPQNLSASRPQDRQFILSSKKLLLSDSGFYLCAWRTAGTPYNEQFFGPGTRLTVL.

The CDR3 DNA reads as TGTGCCAGCAGCTTGGAACAGCTTAATTCACCCCTCCACTTT. It translates to CASSLEQLNSPLHF. The chain combines TRBV5-4 with TRBJ1-6; D is undetermined. The germline gives CDR1 SGHNT, CDR2 YYREEE (reference sequence). V was shortened by 0 bases and J by 6 bases, with 7 bases between the two germline ends. The CDR3 is 14 residues long.

V and J are TRBV5-1 and TRBJ2-1; 7 positions agree with TRBD2. Per the germline V gene, CDR1 is SGHRS and CDR2 is YFSETQ. The CDR3 runs 15 residues. V shed 2 bases and J 5 bases; nucleotides not matched to a gene: 7. CDR3 coding DNA: TGCGCCAGCAGCTTATTTGGGGGGGAGAACAATGAGCAGTTCTTC. Its protein is CASSLFGGENNEQFF.

The V call is TRBV14, the J call TRBJ1-5; D may be TRBD1 (5 bases). This CDR3 spans 14 amino acids. Trimming took off 7 bases at V and 6 bases at J, with 16 bases between the two ends. In germline, CDR1 is SGHDN, CDR2 FVKESK. CDR3 bases: TGTGCCAGCACCCAGGGTAAGGGTGGTCAGCCCCAGCATTTT. It translates to CASTQGKGGQPQHF.

The CDR3 DNA follows: TGTGCCAGCAGTTACCCAATCAGGAACACCGGGGAGCTGTTTTTT. It specifies CASSYPIRNTGELFF. This chain links TRBV6-2 or TRBV6-3 with TRBJ2-2; the D is unclear. Trimming pared 2 bases from V and 1 base from J, leaving 8 bases between. CDR3 length equals 15 residues. CDR1 is MNHEY and CDR2 is SVGEGT in the germline V gene.

The gene calls are TRBV2 and TRBJ1-2, with 9 positions matching TRBD1. CDR1 SNHLY and CDR2 FYNNEI come from the germline V gene. Trimming cost V 9 bases and J 4 bases; bases outside gene matches: 9. This CDR3 is 14 amino acids long. CDR3: CASLDRGGGYGYTF. Written as DNA, the CDR3 is TGTGCCAGTTTGGACAGGGGAGGTGGCTATGGCTACACCTTC.

This clone appeared a single time. CDR3: CASSPLGDQPQHF. The CDR3 DNA is TGTGCCAGCAGTCCTCTTGGGGATCAGCCCCAGCATTTT. This chain joins TRBV6-5 and TRBJ1-5, with unresolved D. The length of the CDR3 is 13 residues. CDR1 and CDR2 from the germline V gene are MNHEY and SVGAGI. The ends were cut back, 5 bases at V and 5 bases at J, with 10 bases in the middle.

This rearrangement joins TRBV27 to TRBJ2-3, with no clear D. The CDR3 is 13 amino acids. Trimming took 1 base from V and 4 from J, leaving 6 bases between them. Germline CDR1 is MNHEY and CDR2 is SMNVEV (reference sequence). The DNA of the CDR3 is TGTGCCAGCAGTTTATGGATAGCAGATACGCAGTATTTT. It translates to CASSLWIADTQYF.

The gene calls are TRBV7-9 and TRBJ2-3; D ambiguous. CDR1 and CDR2 from the germline V gene are SEHNR and FQNEAQ (reference sequence). Trimming shortened V by 5 bases and J by 2 bases, and 11 bases separated the two germline ends. The CDR3 sequence is 14 residues long. Here the CDR3 reads CASSPTLLTDTQYF. The CDR3 nucleotides read TGTGCCAGCAGCCCCACTCTTCTCACAGATACGCAGTATTTT.

This clone was observed once. V and J are TRBV30 and TRBJ2-3; D is undetermined. The length of the CDR3 is 11 residues. Germline CDR1 is GTSNPN and CDR2 is SVGIG (reference sequence). V shed 3 bases and J shed 6 bases, with 7 bases lying between them. The CDR3 region has the DNA TGTGCCTGGAGCGAAGGGGATACGCAGTATTTT. Its protein is CAWSEGDTQYF.

This chain connects TRBV27 to TRBJ1-2; D is unclear. V was pared by 6 bases and J by 8 bases, with 13 bases between. The germline CDR1 and CDR2 sequences are MNHEY and SMNVEV (reference sequence). The CDR3 is made up of 12 amino acids. CDR3 sequence reads: CASSSSSSGYTF. The CDR3, as DNA: TGTGCCAGCAGCTCTTCAAGTTCGGGCTACACCTTC.

The CDR3 reads CAISESTFITNGYTF. Written as DNA, the CDR3 is TGTGCCATCAGTGAGTCGACCTTCATCACCAATGGCTACACCTTC. The rearrangement uses TRBV10-3 and TRBJ1-2, with D unresolved. CDR1 and CDR2 from the germline V gene are ENHRY and SYGVKD. CDR3 length: 15 residues. The ends were cut back, 0 bases at V and 6 bases at J, with 14 bases in the middle.